This passage covers 24 T cell receptor beta chains from one sample sequenced in a study of T cell responses to AZD1222 COVID-19 vaccine (dated by TCRdb to the early 2020s). The library relied on the immunoSEQ multiplex PCR assay. Sourced from immuneACCESS, this table was stored by TCRdb with only in-frame sequences that have V and J called. A share of the clones is absent; for the studies checked, an unresolved V gene accounts for under half, and the remainder has no known explanation. Here the sample has fewer than 85,000 clones; 90% occur a single time. The ten largest clones capture 4.2% of the sample. Reading the label with the study, this specimen's time point is: baseline before first vaccination. The sequencing here drew on peripheral blood, taken on day 0 of AZD1222 vaccination. Source of these receptors: an adult in good health.

This chain connects TRBV28 to TRBJ1-1; D gene uncertain. The CDR3 consists of 12 residues. V lost 2 bases and J 8 bases, leaving 9 bases between the germline ends. The germline gives CDR1 MDHEN, CDR2 SYDVKM. CDR3 bases: TGTGCCAGCAGTTTAGTCTCGGAAGAAGCTTTCTTT. Translating gives CASSLVSEEAFF.

The table lists this clone with a few counts. This chain links TRBV30 with TRBJ1-2; 9 bases align to TRBD1. Germline V gene data show CDR1 as GTSNPN and CDR2 as SVGIG (reference sequence). The CDR3 contains 11 residues. The V segment lost 8 bases and the J segment 4 bases; nucleotides outside the gene matches: 2. CDR3 sequence: CAQTGGYGYTF. CDR3 bases: TGTGCCCAGACAGGGGGCTATGGCTACACCTTC.

The sample holds one count of this clone. The chain couples TRBV5-6 to TRBJ2-5; 9 bases fit TRBD2. The CDR3 has 16 amino acids. The germline CDR1 and CDR2 sequences are SGHDT and YYEEEE. Unmatched junction bases numbered 7, after V lost 4 bases and J lost 0 bases. CDR3 DNA sequence: TGTGCCAGCAGCGAGAAACTAGCGGGTTACCAAGAGACCCAGTACTTC. Translated, it gives CASSEKLAGYQETQYF.

This chain links TRBV10-3 with TRBJ2-2, with 9 bases aligning to TRBD1. The germline V gene encodes CDR1 ENHRY and CDR2 SYGVKD. CDR3 length: 17 residues. V gave up 6 bases and J gave up 1 base; unmatched junction bases: 9. The CDR3 nucleotides read TGTGCCATCAGAGAGATGATGGGACAGGGGAACACCGGGGAGCTGTTTTTT. This codes for CAIREMMGQGNTGELFF.

V is TRBV6-5 and J is TRBJ1-2; D is perhaps TRBD1 (5 bases). V was clipped by 4 bases and J by 2 bases, with 17 bases between them. Looked up from germline, CDR1 is MNHEY and CDR2 is SVGAGI. This CDR3 has 16 amino acids. The CDR3 region is CASSSSWGGVNYGYTF. The CDR3 DNA follows: TGTGCCAGCAGTTCCTCTTGGGGCGGAGTGAACTATGGCTACACCTTC.

The chain recombines TRBV7-8 with TRBJ2-5, with 10 bases fitting TRBD1. J lost 5 bases, V lost 4 bases, and 1 base had no gene match. The CDR3 consists of 13 residues. Germline values: CDR1 SGHVS, CDR2 FQNEAQ. CDR3 residues: CASSSGQGETQYF. The CDR3 coding sequence is TGTGCCAGCAGCTCGGGACAGGGGGAGACCCAGTACTTC. Using reference TRBV7-8 and TRBJ2-5 for the parts outside the CDR3, the full variable domain is GAGVSQSPRYKVAKRGQDVALRCDPISGHVSLFWYQQALGQGPEFLTYFQNEAQLDKSGLPSDRFFAERPEGSVSTLKIQRTQQEDSAVYLCASSSGQGETQYFGPGTRLLVL.

V is TRBV9 and J is TRBJ2-2; 13 nucleotides agree with TRBD2. Trimming at V came to 1 base and at J to 5 bases, leaving 5 bases not matched to a gene. Germline values: CDR1 SGDLS, CDR2 YYNGEE. The CDR3 is made up of 17 amino acids. CDR3 in amino acids: CASSVTPGLAGTGELFF. The CDR3 DNA is TGTGCCAGCAGCGTAACTCCGGGACTAGCGGGAACCGGGGAGCTGTTTTTT.

The rearrangement uses TRBV21-1 and TRBJ2-3; the tabulated D call, TRBD1, remains unverified against the DNA. TRBV21-1 is a recognized pseudogene. The CDR3 contains 16 residues. This CDR3 reads CASSKGSRGRADTQYF. The DNA for the CDR3 is TGTGCCAGCAGCAAAGGATCTAGGGGGCGAGCAGATACGCAGTATTTT.

This sequence joins TRBV5-5 and TRBJ1-5; D gene uncertain. Germline CDR1 and CDR2: SGHKS and YYEKEE (reference sequence). This CDR3 has 15 residues. V was trimmed by 4 bases and J by 1 base, leaving 12 bases between them. The CDR3 protein is CASSTGPLSNQPQHF. The CDR3 nucleotides are TGTGCCAGCAGCACCGGGCCCCTCAGCAATCAGCCCCAGCATTTT.

The V call is TRBV4-2, the J call TRBJ1-5; D unresolved. CDR3 size: 16 residues. Trimming cost V 0 bases and J 5 bases, with 14 bases left between them. Germline loops: CDR1 LGHNA, CDR2 YNFKEQ. DNA of the CDR3: TGTGCCAGCAGCCAAGATCGACTTGGCGCCTATCAGCCCCAGCATTTT. This sequence encodes CASSQDRLGAYQPQHF.

The V gene is TRBV2, the J gene TRBJ1-5; the match to TRBD1 covers 9 bases. The CDR3 totals 17 residues. Germline V gene lookup returns CDR1 SNHLY and CDR2 FYNNEI. V trimming: 6 bases; J trimming: 1 base; junction bases outside the gene matches: 10. CDR3 bases: TGTGCCAGCAGGATGGGGCTAGGGACAGGGAGCAATCAGCCCCAGCATTTT. Encoded protein: CASRMGLGTGSNQPQHF.

The chain links TRBV27 to TRBJ1-3; D unclear. This CDR3 comprises 17 residues. Germline values: CDR1 MNHEY, CDR2 SMNVEV (reference sequence). The V and J ends lost 2 bases and 0 bases respectively, with 14 bases between them. Here the CDR3 reads CASSLRADAVSGNTIYF. CDR3 coding DNA: TGTGCCAGCAGTTTACGGGCGGACGCCGTCTCTGGAAACACCATATATTTT.

The gene calls are TRBV6-2 or TRBV6-3 and TRBJ2-3; 9 nucleotides align to TRBD2. Germline V gives CDR1 MNHEY, CDR2 SVGEGT. This CDR3 has 15 amino acids. V dropped 2 bases and J dropped 4; count of bases not matched to a gene: 4. The CDR3 loop reads CASSYPAGGPDTQYF. CDR3 nucleotide sequence: TGTGCCAGCAGTTACCCAGCGGGAGGTCCAGATACGCAGTATTTT.

This clone turned up a few times. The chain employs TRBV19 and TRBJ1-6, with TRBD1 identical over 8 bases. The CDR3 covers 15 residues. Trimming cost V 6 bases and J 4 bases; bases outside gene matches: 5. The germline V gene has CDR1 LNHDA and CDR2 SQIVND (reference sequence). The CDR3: CASSTGQGYNSPLHF. In DNA form, the CDR3 reads TGTGCCAGTAGCACTGGACAGGGATATAATTCACCCCTCCACTTT.

This chain uses TRBV6-6 with TRBJ1-1, with D perhaps matching TRBD1 (5 bases). The germline V gene encodes CDR1 MNHNY and CDR2 SVGAGI (reference sequence). The CDR3 has 15 residues. The V and J ends lost 1 base and 0 bases respectively, with 9 bases between them. This CDR3 reads CASSYWGSLNTEAFF. CDR3 sequence (DNA): TGTGCCAGCAGTTACTGGGGCAGCCTGAACACTGAAGCTTTCTTT.

DNA for the CDR3: TGTGCCAGCAGCCGCCTTTCGATAGGAAACACTGAAGCTTTCTTT. It encodes CASSRLSIGNTEAFF. The chain uses TRBV6-5 and TRBJ1-1; D remains ambiguous. Deletions cut 6 bases from V and 2 bases from J, with 16 bases between. The CDR3 runs to 15 residues. The germline CDR1 and CDR2 sequences are MNHEY and SVGAGI.

In DNA form, the CDR3 reads TGTGCCAGCAGCTTAGAGGTCAGGATTAGCAATCAGCCCCAGCATTTT. Translation: CASSLEVRISNQPQHF. The rearrangement joins TRBV7-8 to TRBJ1-5; D unclear. CDR1 and CDR2 (germline): SGHVS, FQNEAQ. This CDR3 has 16 amino acids. Trimming cost V 1 base and J 0 bases, with 10 bases left between them.

This chain uses TRBV5-5 with TRBJ1-2, with D unclear. Per the germline V gene, CDR1 is SGHKS and CDR2 is YYEKEE (reference sequence). Trimming left V 0 bases short and J 4 bases short, with 10 bases between. The CDR3 extends over 14 amino acids. The CDR3 reads CASSLGRVGYGYTF. DNA for the CDR3: TGTGCCAGCAGCTTGGGAAGGGTCGGCTATGGCTACACCTTC.

The V gene is TRBV6-5, the J gene TRBJ1-4, with D unclear. The CDR3 covers 13 residues. V lost 2 bases and J lost 6, with 7 bases in between. CDR1 and CDR2 (germline): MNHEY, SVGAGI. The CDR3 reads CASSYVRDEKLFF. The CDR3 DNA reads TGTGCCAGCAGTTACGTCAGAGATGAAAAACTGTTTTTT.

The rearrangement joins TRBV12-5 to TRBJ1-2; D is undetermined. Looked up from germline, CDR1 is LGHNT and CDR2 is FRNRAP. The CDR3 covers 13 residues. The V gene lost 2 bases and the J gene lost 4 bases, with 8 bases spanning the gap. The CDR3 DNA sequence: TGTGCTAGTGGTTTGACGGCGGTCTATGGCTACACCTTC. Protein: CASGLTAVYGYTF.

The chain combines TRBV7-9 with TRBJ1-2; 7 bases line up with TRBD1. J was trimmed by 8 bases and V by 5 bases; bases with no gene match: 5. The germline gives CDR1 SEHNR, CDR2 FQNEAQ (reference sequence). The CDR3 covers 12 residues. The CDR3 coding sequence is TGTGCCAGCAGCCCCGACAGGGACGGCTACACCTTC. Translation: CASSPDRDGYTF.

This rearrangement joins TRBV7-8 to TRBJ1-3; D is unresolved. V dropped 3 bases and J dropped 0 bases, with 0 bases sitting between them. The CDR3 covers 12 residues. In germline, CDR1 is SGHVS, CDR2 FQNEAQ. As DNA, the CDR3 is TGTGCCAGCAGCTTCTCTGGAAACACCATATATTTT. It yields the protein CASSFSGNTIYF. Based on the CDR3 plus reference TRBV7-8 and TRBJ1-3, the full variable domain is GAGVSQSPRYKVAKRGQDVALRCDPISGHVSLFWYQQALGQGPEFLTYFQNEAQLDKSGLPSDRFFAERPEGSVSTLKIQRTQQEDSAVYLCASSFSGNTIYFGEGSWLTVV.

The rearrangement links TRBV4-1 to TRBJ2-7; TRBD2 matches 7 bases. The CDR3 loop spans 13 amino acids. V lost 2 bases, J lost 7 bases, and 5 bases stayed unmatched. The germline CDR1 and CDR2 sequences are MGHRA and YSYEKL. As DNA, the CDR3 is TGCGCCAGCAGCCAAAGGTTACTAGCGGAGCAGTACTTC. Translation gives CASSQRLLAEQYF.

J is TRBJ1-3 and V is TRBV4-2; D remains unclear. Trimming left V 0 bases short and J 0 bases short, with 9 bases between. The CDR3 runs to 16 residues. Germline lookup yields CDR1 LGHNA and CDR2 YNFKEQ. CDR3: CASSQEATLSGNTIYF. The CDR3 region has the DNA TGTGCCAGCAGCCAAGAAGCCACCCTCTCTGGAAACACCATATATTTT.